The source of this T cell receptor (beta chain) is a study of response to subunit inactivated influenza vaccine. Trimming removed 4 bases from V and 3 bases from J; junction bases left unmatched: 7. Germline lookup yields CDR1 ENHRY and CDR2 SYGVKD. CDR3 length: 16 amino acids. TCRdb re-analysed the RT-PCR reads in MiXCR, keeping a single row per CDR3 protein. Here the sample spans fewer than 750,000 distinct CDR3 sequences, around 13% being singletons. Study-wide results and limits: The authors offered the suggestion that each seasonal influenza vaccination recruits few new T cells.

Turning to this clonotype: Its target is not known.

This clonotype originated in a man in his fifties or sixties who received an inactivated influenza vaccine. Specimen: PBMCs from blood, collected roughly 13 days after vaccination. The chain links TRBV10-3 to TRBJ2-1; TRBD2 agrees at 9 bases. CDR3 residues: CAISAWREGLYNEQFF. In DNA form, the CDR3 reads TGTGCCATCAGTGCTTGGCGGGAGGGCCTCTACAATGAGCAGTTCTTC.